Given below is one TCR beta chain in context. What it recognizes is unknown. Amplification of TCR beta CDR3 regions used RNA transcripts. First-round RT-PCR relied on HTBI primers, and a second-round multiplex PCR came next. TCRdb re-called the multiplex PCR reads through MiXCR, storing one row per CDR3 protein. The table lists around 670,000 distinct CDR3 sequences, about 44% of them singletons. This specimen comes from a study of Graves' ophthalmopathy and Graves' hyperthyroidism. The germline V gene has CDR1 LNHDA and CDR2 SQIVND (reference sequence). The V end was cut by 7 bases, the J end by 9 bases, with 16 bases between. The CDR3 is 14 residues long. Study outcomes and limitations: A classifier, a 13-signature model, separated ophthalmopathy from stable hyperthyroidism with 85% to 90% sensitivity and around 80% specificity. The blood repertoire also included most expanded thyroid clonotypes above 0.001 frequency.

Under 3 months in duration, the ophthalmopathy in affected donors had moderate-to-severe activity, CAS ≥3 and NOSPECS ≥4. The evidence that diagnosis relied on was clinical symptoms, serum thyroxine, TRAb, thyroid ultrasound and orbital computed tomography. The sequence was collected from an adult man with Graves' ophthalmopathy. The sequenced material came from peripheral blood. The chain is built from TRBV19 and TRBJ2-6; a possible D gene is TRBD1 (7 bases). This CDR3 reads CASTRRQGGNVLTF. DNA of the CDR3: TGTGCCAGTACTCGCAGACAGGGAGGCAACGTCCTGACTTTC.